Sequencing of this TCR beta chain was carried out in a study of vaccination effects on CD4 cells after COVID-19. Whole-study findings and limits: Marked clonal contraction was seen late after vaccination (in both infection- and vaccine-induced clones).

A note on this clone: Its specificity is not known.

The junction had 3 bases not matched to a gene; V was cut back by 6 bases and J by 1 base. The germline gives CDR1 SGHNT, CDR2 YYREEE (reference sequence). This CDR3 contains 14 residues. TCRdb keeps only in-frame clones here, not all; method: immunoSEQ multiplex PCR. The sample carries about 63,000 clones, over 70% recorded once. Prior to sequencing, the ViraFEST assay stimulated PBMC with viral peptide pools, which expanded the antigen-specific CD4+ T cells. Following 10 days of culture, CD4+ T cells were isolated. The vaccine recipients had no prior SARS-CoV-2 infection, with negative nucleocapsid antibodies. Wells containing 1.5 million to 2.5 million PBMC each were cultured with 10 IU/ml IL-2 and around 10 ug/ml peptides.

The receptor was isolated from a human donor who received a COVID-19 vaccine. The sequenced sample was CD4+ T cells from PBMCs cultured with HCoV-OC43 spike peptides, obtained before COVID-19 vaccination. Subset denoted: HCoV-OC43 spike overlapping peptide pool stimulation. This chain connects TRBV5-4 to TRBJ2-3, with 9 bases that match TRBD1. The CDR3 nucleotides are TGTGCCAGCACCCGGACAGGGGGCACAGATACGCAGTATTTT. It is translated as CASTRTGGTDTQYF. The full variable domain, completed using reference TRBV5-4 and TRBJ2-3, is ETGVTQSPTHLIKTRGQQVTLRCSSQSGHNTVSWYQQALGQGPQFIFQYYREEENGRGNFPPRFSGLQFPNYSSELNVNALELDDSALYLCASTRTGGTDTQYFGPGTRLTVL.